This TCR beta chain was recorded in a study of T-cell memory formation after mild COVID-19. Study-level findings and limits: CD4+ contracting clones were found mainly in CM and EM, and CD8+ ones in EMRA. CD4/CD8 balance characterized clones contracting day 15 to 85, and CD4+ skew characterized later expanders.

In this sample, this clonotype turned up many times. The antigen is unknown. TCRdb re-analysed the 5' RACE reads in MiXCR, keeping a single row per CDR3 protein. The sample yields approximately 51,000 distinct CDR3 sequences, 9.3% seen once. The sequence was obtained from an adult woman who had mild COVID-19 (a few samples of this study predate the infection). Cell type and time point are not known. The sample was PBMCs or a T cell subset sorted from them (not recorded which).

The CDR3 reads CATSGSSYNSPLHF. Here the CDR3 DNA reads TGTGCCACCAGCGGGAGCTCCTATAATTCACCCCTCCACTTT. The chain combines TRBV15 with TRBJ1-6; D uncertain. V lost 5 bases and J 0 bases, leaving 5 bases between the germline ends. Germline-derived CDR1 and CDR2 are LNHNV and YYDKDF (reference sequence). CDR3 length: 14 amino acids.